The 22 T cell receptor beta chains given below trace back to one sample, sequenced in a study of shared clonotypes between healthy human individuals. TCRdb's copy holds only in-frame clones and misses some; the assay was immunoSEQ multiplex PCR. The sample includes around 2,000,000 clones, just under 95% of them seen just once. Positive CCR7 selection of CD45RO-negative cells yielded the naive CD8 cells, and terminally differentiated effector memory CD45RA+ cells were excluded. The sample taken for sequencing was naive CD8+ T cells sorted from blood. Receptors were obtained from a man aged 18-30 years in good health.

A remark on this clone: Given a much more abundant clone one base away, this may be a read error. Other DNA sequences in this specimen translate into the identical CDR3. This rearrangement joins TRBV11-2 to TRBJ1-2, with D uncertain. Looked up from germline, CDR1 is SGHAT and CDR2 is FQNNGV. The germline V and J ends were trimmed by 3 bases and 2 bases, with 7 bases remaining between them. The CDR3 is made up of 13 amino acids. The CDR3 coding sequence is TGTGCCAGCAGCTTTGGGGAAAACTATGGCTACACCTTC. It translates to CASSFGENYGYTF.

The DNA for the CDR3 is TGTGCCAGCACCGACAGCGATAGCTCCTACGAGCAGTACTTC. It is translated as CASTDSDSSYEQYF. The rearrangement joins TRBV6-6 to TRBJ2-7; a possible D gene is TRBD1 (5 bases). V was pared by 7 bases and J by 0 bases, with 13 bases between. The CDR3 consists of 14 residues. Germline V gene lookup returns CDR1 MNHNY and CDR2 SVGAGI (reference sequence).

This sequence joins TRBV11-2 and TRBJ2-7; 8 bases map to TRBD1. The germline V gene has CDR1 SGHAT and CDR2 FQNNGV. Unmatched junction bases numbered 10, after V lost 6 bases and J lost 0 bases. This CDR3 has 16 residues. The CDR3 is CASSPATGGFSYEQYF. CDR3 in DNA: TGTGCCAGCAGTCCAGCAACAGGGGGTTTCTCCTACGAGCAGTACTTC.

This clone appeared once. The chain employs TRBV2 and TRBJ2-2; D gene ambiguous. V lost 7 bases, J lost 4 bases, and 4 bases lay in between. Germline V CDR1 and CDR2: SNHLY, FYNNEI. This CDR3 has 11 amino acids. CDR3 loop: CASIVTGELFF. The CDR3 region has the DNA TGTGCCAGCATCGTCACCGGGGAGCTGTTTTTT. Variable domain in full (rest from reference TRBV2 and TRBJ2-2): EPEVTQTPSHQVTQMGQEVILRCVPISNHLYFYWYRQILGQKVEFLVSFYNNEISEKSEIFDDQFSVERPDGSNFTLKIRSTKLEDSAMYFCASIVTGELFFGEGSRLTVL.

This clone was counted once. Additional DNA sequences in this sample encode the identical CDR3. V gene TRBV4-1 combines with J gene TRBJ2-7, with D maybe TRBD1 (6 bases). Per the germline V gene, CDR1 is MGHRA and CDR2 is YSYEKL. Trimming removed 0 bases from V and 4 bases from J, with 13 bases in between. The CDR3 is 15 residues long. The DNA for the CDR3 is TGCGCCAGCAGCCAAGAAGGCCAGGGGCGATACGAGCAGTACTTC. Residues: CASSQEGQGRYEQYF.

The CDR3: CASSQGGAGSQETQYF. CDR3 nucleotide sequence: TGCGCCAGCAGCCAAGGGGGAGCGGGGAGCCAAGAGACCCAGTACTTC. The chain carries TRBV4-1 and TRBJ2-5, with 7 bases aligning to TRBD2. CDR1 and CDR2 (germline): MGHRA, YSYEKL. This CDR3 spans 16 amino acids. The V and J ends lost 1 base and 1 base, in that order; junction bases with no gene match: 6.

Comments on this clone: Distinct nucleotide sequences in the sample also encode this CDR3. V usage is TRBV20-1 and J usage is TRBJ1-1; D is unresolved. This CDR3 is 11 amino acids long. Trimming took off 6 bases at V and 0 bases at J, with 5 bases between the two ends. Germline V gives CDR1 DFQATT, CDR2 SNEGSKA (reference sequence). In DNA, the CDR3 is TGCAGTGCCCCCCTGAACACTGAAGCTTTCTTT. Translating it yields CSAPLNTEAFF.

The chain combines TRBV5-4 with TRBJ2-5; TRBD1 matches 9 bases. This CDR3 is 16 amino acids long. Looked up from germline, CDR1 is SGHNT and CDR2 is YYREEE (reference sequence). After removal of 0 bases from V and 5 bases from J, the junction contained 8 bases not matched to a gene. CDR3 DNA: TGTGCCAGCAGCTTGGGCCGGGACAGGGCGTTTGAGACCCAGTACTTC. It translates to CASSLGRDRAFETQYF.

A word on this clone: The sample carries other DNA sequences with the same CDR3. The chain is built from TRBV19 and TRBJ2-7; D uncertain. CDR1 and CDR2 from the germline V gene are LNHDA and SQIVND (reference sequence). Trimming removed 1 base at V and 2 bases at J, with 6 bases between. The CDR3 consists of 13 residues. CDR3 bases: TGTGCCAGTAGTATAGGAACAGCCTACGAGCAGTACTTC. Protein product: CASSIGTAYEQYF.

About this clone: In the same sample, other DNA sequences code for this CDR3. The V and J genes are TRBV6-5 and TRBJ1-6, with D perhaps matching TRBD1 (6 bases). Germline loops: CDR1 MNHEY, CDR2 SVGAGI. V was shortened by 6 bases and J by 10 bases, with 13 bases between the two germline ends. The CDR3 length is 13 residues. CDR3 protein: CASSPGVGSPLHF. The CDR3 DNA sequence: TGTGCCAGCAGCCCAGGGGTTGGGTCACCCCTCCACTTT.

V gene TRBV7-9 combines with J gene TRBJ1-4; D gene unclear. Germline assignment: CDR1 SEHNR and CDR2 FQNEAQ (reference sequence). The CDR3 runs 12 residues. Trimming left V 2 bases short and J 8 bases short, with 6 bases between. The CDR3 nucleotides are TGTGCCAGCAGCTTACCTTCGGAAAAACTGTTTTTT. This gives the protein CASSLPSEKLFF.

The chain uses TRBV11-1 and TRBJ2-3; D not resolved. The CDR3 totals 16 residues. Trimming removed 0 bases from V and 2 bases from J, with 12 bases in between. CDR1 is SGHAT and CDR2 is FQDESV in the germline V gene (reference sequence). The CDR3 is CASSLAGLILTDTQYF. Here the CDR3 DNA reads TGTGCCAGCAGCTTAGCTGGCCTAATACTCACAGATACGCAGTATTTT.

The CDR3 loop reads CASSLGGEYEQFF. CDR3 DNA sequence: TGTGCCAGCAGCTTGGGCGGTGAATATGAGCAGTTCTTC. V and J are TRBV7-2 and TRBJ2-1; the D is unclear. The CDR3 runs to 13 residues. V was clipped by 3 bases and J by 8 bases, with 11 bases between them. From germline, CDR1 is SGHTA and CDR2 FQGNSA. Drawing the rest from reference TRBV7-2 and TRBJ2-1, the complete variable domain is GAGVSQSPSNKVTEKGKDVELRCDPISGHTALYWYRQSLGQGLEFLIYFQGNSAPDKSGLPSDRFSAERTGGSVSTLTIQRTQQEDSAVYLCASSLGGEYEQFFGPGTRLTVL.

The chain recombines TRBV27 with TRBJ2-1; D gene uncertain. V lost 3 bases, J lost 0 bases, and 9 bases lay in between. Germline CDR1 reads MNHEY; CDR2 reads SMNVEV (reference sequence). This CDR3 is built from 15 residues. The CDR3 spells CASSFIPSSYNEQFF. CDR3 sequence (DNA): TGTGCCAGCAGTTTTATCCCTAGCTCCTACAATGAGCAGTTCTTC.

This chain uses TRBV4-2 with TRBJ1-1; D is undetermined. The V gene lost 3 bases and the J gene lost 4 bases, with 6 bases spanning the gap. This CDR3 comprises 12 residues. CDR1 and CDR2 (germline): LGHNA, YNFKEQ. CDR3 residues: CASSQVLTEAFF. DNA for the CDR3: TGTGCCAGCAGCCAGGTACTCACTGAAGCTTTCTTT.

V gene TRBV5-6 combines with J gene TRBJ1-6; 7 bases are shared with TRBD1. CDR3 size: 12 residues. V lost 8 bases to trimming and J lost 7 bases; unmatched junction nucleotides: 3. Germline assignment: CDR1 SGHDT and CDR2 YYEEEE. CDR3 in amino acids: CASGTANSPLHF. The CDR3 nucleotides are TGTGCCAGTGGGACAGCGAATTCACCCCTCCACTTT.

J is TRBJ1-3 and V is TRBV9; TRBD1 matches at 9 bases. With V trimmed by 3 bases and J by 2 bases, 3 bases remained unmatched. The CDR3 is made up of 15 amino acids. CDR1 is SGDLS, CDR2 YYNGEE, per germline. The CDR3 sequence: CASSGDRDPGNTIYF. The DNA for the CDR3 is TGTGCCAGCAGCGGGGACAGGGACCCTGGAAACACCATATATTTT.

The chain combines TRBV6-6 with TRBJ1-4; perhaps TRBD1 as D (5 bases). The CDR3 extends over 13 amino acids. The germline V and J ends were trimmed by 10 bases and 8 bases, with 17 bases remaining between them. Germline-derived CDR1 and CDR2 are MNHNY and SVGAGI (reference sequence). The CDR3 loop reads CATTQGEREKLFF. The CDR3 nucleotides read TGTGCCACAACCCAGGGCGAACGGGAAAAACTGTTTTTT.

V usage is TRBV30 and J usage is TRBJ2-7; D is possibly TRBD2 (5 bases). Per germline, CDR1 GTSNPN and CDR2 SVGIG (reference sequence). The CDR3 length is 13 residues. The V end was cut by 3 bases, the J end by 5 bases, with 14 bases between. CDR3 nucleotides: TGTGCCTGGAGCTCTCGGCCCGGGGACGAGCAGTACTTC. Translated: CAWSSRPGDEQYF.

The chain joins TRBV29-1 to TRBJ1-1, with D unresolved. CDR1 is SQVTM, CDR2 ANQGSEA, per germline. CDR3 length: 11 amino acids. The V end lost 5 bases, the J end lost 1 base, and 5 bases lay between the germline ends. The CDR3 reads CSVHANTEAFF. As DNA, the CDR3 is TGCAGCGTTCACGCGAACACTGAAGCTTTCTTT.

The V gene is TRBV5-1, the J gene TRBJ2-7, with 9 positions matching TRBD1. CDR3 length: 15 residues. Germline CDR1 SGHRS, CDR2 YFSETQ. V shed 3 bases, J shed 2 bases, and the junction held 6 bases outside the gene matches. CDR3: CASSSTDRGAYEQYF. As DNA, the CDR3 is TGCGCCAGCAGCTCCACGGACAGGGGCGCCTACGAGCAGTACTTC.

Remarks on this clone: This specimen includes other DNA sequences encoding the same CDR3. The CDR3 nucleotides read TGTGCCAGCAGTTACGGGACAGGGTCCGAGCAGTACTTC. Translating gives CASSYGTGSEQYF. The gene calls are TRBV6-5 and TRBJ2-7; 9 nucleotides match TRBD1. With 2 bases clipped from V and 6 bases from J, the junction kept 2 bases outside the gene matches. The CDR3 has 13 amino acids. Germline V gene sequence: CDR1 MNHEY, CDR2 SVGAGI.